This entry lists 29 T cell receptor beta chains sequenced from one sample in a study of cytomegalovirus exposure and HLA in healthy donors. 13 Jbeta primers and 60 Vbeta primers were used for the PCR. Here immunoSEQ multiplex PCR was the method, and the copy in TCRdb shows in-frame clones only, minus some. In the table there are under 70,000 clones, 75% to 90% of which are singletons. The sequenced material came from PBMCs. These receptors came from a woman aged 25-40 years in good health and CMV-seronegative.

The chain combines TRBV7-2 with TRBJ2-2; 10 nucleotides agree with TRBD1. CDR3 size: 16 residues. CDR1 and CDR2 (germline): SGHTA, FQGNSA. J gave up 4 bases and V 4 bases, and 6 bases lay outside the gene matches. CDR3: CASSSSGTGVTGELFF. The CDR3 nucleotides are TGTGCCAGCAGCTCCTCCGGGACAGGGGTCACCGGGGAGCTGTTTTTT.

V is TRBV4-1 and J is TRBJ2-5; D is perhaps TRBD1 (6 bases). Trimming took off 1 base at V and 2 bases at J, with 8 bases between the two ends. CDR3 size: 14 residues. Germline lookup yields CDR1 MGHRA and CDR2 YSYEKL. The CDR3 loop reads CASSQGDIQETQYF. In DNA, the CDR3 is TGCGCCAGCAGCCAAGGGGACATTCAAGAGACCCAGTACTTC.

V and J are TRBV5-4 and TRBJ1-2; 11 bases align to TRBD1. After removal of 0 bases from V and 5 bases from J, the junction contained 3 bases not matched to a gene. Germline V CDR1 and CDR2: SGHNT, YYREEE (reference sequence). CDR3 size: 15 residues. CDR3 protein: CASSLGTGGAYGYTF. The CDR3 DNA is TGTGCCAGCAGCTTGGGGACAGGGGGCGCATATGGCTACACCTTC. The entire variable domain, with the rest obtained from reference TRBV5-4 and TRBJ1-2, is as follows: ETGVTQSPTHLIKTRGQQVTLRCSSQSGHNTVSWYQQALGQGPQFIFQYYREEENGRGNFPPRFSGLQFPNYSSELNVNALELDDSALYLCASSLGTGGAYGYTFGSGTRLTVV.

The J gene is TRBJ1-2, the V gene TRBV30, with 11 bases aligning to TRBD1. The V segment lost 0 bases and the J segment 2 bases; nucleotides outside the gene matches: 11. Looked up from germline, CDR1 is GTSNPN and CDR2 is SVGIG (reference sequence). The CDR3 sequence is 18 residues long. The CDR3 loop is CAWSVNFLGTGGNYGYTF. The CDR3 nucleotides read TGTGCCTGGAGTGTCAACTTTTTAGGGACAGGGGGAAACTATGGCTACACCTTC.

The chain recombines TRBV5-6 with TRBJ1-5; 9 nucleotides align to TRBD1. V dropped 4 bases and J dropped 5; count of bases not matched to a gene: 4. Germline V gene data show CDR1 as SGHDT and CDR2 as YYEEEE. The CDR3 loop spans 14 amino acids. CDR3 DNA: TGTGCCAGCAGCCAACAGGGGGCCGATCAGCCCCAGCATTTT. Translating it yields CASSQQGADQPQHF.

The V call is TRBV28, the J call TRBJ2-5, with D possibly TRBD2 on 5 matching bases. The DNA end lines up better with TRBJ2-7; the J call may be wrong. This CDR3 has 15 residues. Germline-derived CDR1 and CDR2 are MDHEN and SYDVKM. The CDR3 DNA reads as TGTGCCAGCAGTTTGATGGCTAGCCTTTCCTACGAGCAGTACTTC. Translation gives CASSLMASLSYEQYF.

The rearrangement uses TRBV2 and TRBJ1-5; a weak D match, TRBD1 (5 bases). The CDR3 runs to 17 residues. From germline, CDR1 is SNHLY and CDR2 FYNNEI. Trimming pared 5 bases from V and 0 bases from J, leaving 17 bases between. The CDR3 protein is CASSPHPRGNSNQPQHF. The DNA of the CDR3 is TGTGCCAGCAGTCCCCACCCTCGGGGGAATAGCAATCAGCCCCAGCATTTT.

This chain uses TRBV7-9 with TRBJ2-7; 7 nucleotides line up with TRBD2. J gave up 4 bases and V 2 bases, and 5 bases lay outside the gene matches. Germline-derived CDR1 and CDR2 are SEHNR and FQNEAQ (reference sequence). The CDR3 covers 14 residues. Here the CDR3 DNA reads TGTGCCAGCAGCTTAAGGGACTATCAATACGAGCAGTACTTC. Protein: CASSLRDYQYEQYF.

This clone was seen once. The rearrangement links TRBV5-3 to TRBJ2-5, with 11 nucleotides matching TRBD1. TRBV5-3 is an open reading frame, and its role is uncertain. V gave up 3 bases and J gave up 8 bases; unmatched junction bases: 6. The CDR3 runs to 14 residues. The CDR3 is CARSSAGTGGTQYF. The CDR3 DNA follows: TGTGCCAGAAGCTCTGCCGGGACAGGGGGTACCCAGTACTTC.

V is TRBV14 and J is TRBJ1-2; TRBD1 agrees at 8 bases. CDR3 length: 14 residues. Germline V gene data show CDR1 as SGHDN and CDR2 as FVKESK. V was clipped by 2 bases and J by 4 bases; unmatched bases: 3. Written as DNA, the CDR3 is TGTGCCAGCAGCCAAAGACAGGGGCCCTATGGCTACACCTTC. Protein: CASSQRQGPYGYTF.

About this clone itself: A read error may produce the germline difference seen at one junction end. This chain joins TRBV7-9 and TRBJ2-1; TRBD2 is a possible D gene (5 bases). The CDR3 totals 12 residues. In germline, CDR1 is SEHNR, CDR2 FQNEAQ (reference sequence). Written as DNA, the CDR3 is TGTTCCAGCAGCTTCGGGGACAATGAGCAGTTCTTC. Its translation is CSSSFGDNEQFF.

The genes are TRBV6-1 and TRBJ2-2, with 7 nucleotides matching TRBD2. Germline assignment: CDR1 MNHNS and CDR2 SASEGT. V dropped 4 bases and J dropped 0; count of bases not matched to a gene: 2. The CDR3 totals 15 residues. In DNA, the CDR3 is TGTGCCAGCAGTGTCAGCGGGACGAACACCGGGGAGCTGTTTTTT. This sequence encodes CASSVSGTNTGELFF.

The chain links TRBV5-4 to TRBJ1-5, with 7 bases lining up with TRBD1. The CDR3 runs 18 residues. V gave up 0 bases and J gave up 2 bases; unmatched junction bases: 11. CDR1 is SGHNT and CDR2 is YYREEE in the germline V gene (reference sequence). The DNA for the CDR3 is TGTGCCAGCAGCTTGGGAGGGGGCCCAAAGACGGGCAATCAGCCCCAGCATTTT. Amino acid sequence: CASSLGGGPKTGNQPQHF.

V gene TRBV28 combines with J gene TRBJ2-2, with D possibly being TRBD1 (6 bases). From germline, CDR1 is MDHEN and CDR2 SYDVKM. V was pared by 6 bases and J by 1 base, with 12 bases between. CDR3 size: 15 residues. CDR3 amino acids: CASSPGTQNTGELFF. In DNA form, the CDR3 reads TGTGCCAGCAGCCCCGGGACACAGAACACCGGGGAGCTGTTTTTT. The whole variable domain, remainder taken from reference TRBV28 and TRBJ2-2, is DVKVTQSSRYLVKRTGEKVFLECVQDMDHENMFWYRQDPGLGLRLIYFSYDVKMKEKGDIPEGYSVSREKKERFSLILESASTNQTSMYLCASSPGTQNTGELFFGEGSRLTVL.

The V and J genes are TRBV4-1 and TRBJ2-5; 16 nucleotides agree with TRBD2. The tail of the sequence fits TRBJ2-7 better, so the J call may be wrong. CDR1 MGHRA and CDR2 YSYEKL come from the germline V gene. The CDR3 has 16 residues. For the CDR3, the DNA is TGCGCCAGCAGCCAGGGGACTAGCGGGAGGGCCTACGAGCAGTACTTC. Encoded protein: CASSQGTSGRAYEQYF.

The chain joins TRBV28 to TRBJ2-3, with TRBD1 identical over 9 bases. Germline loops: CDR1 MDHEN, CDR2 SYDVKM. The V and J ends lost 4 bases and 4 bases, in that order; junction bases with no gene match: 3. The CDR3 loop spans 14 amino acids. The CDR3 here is CASSSTGGPDTQYF. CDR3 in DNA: TGTGCCAGCAGTTCTACAGGGGGCCCAGATACGCAGTATTTT.

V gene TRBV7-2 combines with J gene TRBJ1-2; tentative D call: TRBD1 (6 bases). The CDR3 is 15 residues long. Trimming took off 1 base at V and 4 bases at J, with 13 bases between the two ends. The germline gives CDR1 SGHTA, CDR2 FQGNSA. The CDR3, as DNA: TGTGCCAGCAGCTTAGTGGACAGCTCATCCTATGGCTACACCTTC. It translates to CASSLVDSSSYGYTF.

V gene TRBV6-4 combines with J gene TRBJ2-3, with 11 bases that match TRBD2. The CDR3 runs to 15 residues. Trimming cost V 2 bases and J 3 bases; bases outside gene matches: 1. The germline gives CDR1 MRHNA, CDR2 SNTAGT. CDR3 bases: TGTGCCAGCAGTGACCTAGCGGGAGGAACAGATACGCAGTATTTT. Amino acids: CASSDLAGGTDTQYF.

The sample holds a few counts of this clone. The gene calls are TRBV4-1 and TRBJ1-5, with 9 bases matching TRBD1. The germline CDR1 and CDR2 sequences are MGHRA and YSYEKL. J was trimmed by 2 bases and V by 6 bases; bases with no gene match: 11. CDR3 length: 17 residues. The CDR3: CASSPIYDRGGNQPQHF. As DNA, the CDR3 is TGCGCCAGCAGTCCCATATACGACAGGGGGGGCAATCAGCCCCAGCATTTT.

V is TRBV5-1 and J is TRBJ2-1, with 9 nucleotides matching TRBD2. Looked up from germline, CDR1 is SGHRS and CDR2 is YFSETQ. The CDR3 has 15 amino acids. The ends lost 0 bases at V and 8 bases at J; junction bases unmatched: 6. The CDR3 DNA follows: TGCGCCAGCAGCTTGGTTGCGGGAGGGTTCGATGAGCAGTTCTTC. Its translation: CASSLVAGGFDEQFF.

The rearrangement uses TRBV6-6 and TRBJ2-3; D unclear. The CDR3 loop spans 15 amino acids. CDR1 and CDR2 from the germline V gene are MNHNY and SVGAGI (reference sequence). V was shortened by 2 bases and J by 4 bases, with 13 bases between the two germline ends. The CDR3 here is CASSYAVSLADTQYF. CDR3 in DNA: TGTGCCAGCAGTTACGCCGTATCATTAGCAGATACGCAGTATTTT.

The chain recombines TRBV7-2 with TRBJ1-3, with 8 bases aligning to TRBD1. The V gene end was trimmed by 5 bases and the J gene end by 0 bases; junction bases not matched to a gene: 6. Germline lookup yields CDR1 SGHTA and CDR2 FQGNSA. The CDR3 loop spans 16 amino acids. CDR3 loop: CASSPRTGNSGNTIYF. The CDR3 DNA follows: TGTGCCAGCAGCCCAAGGACAGGGAACTCTGGAAACACCATATATTTT.

The DNA of the CDR3 is TGTGCCAGCTCACCACCCTCCGTTTCACAGGGAGGGGGAAGTCAGCCCCAGCATTTT. Its translation is CASSPPSVSQGGGSQPQHF. The chain combines TRBV18 with TRBJ1-5, with a weak D call TRBD1 (6 bases). CDR1 KGHSH and CDR2 LQKENI come from the germline V gene. The CDR3 consists of 19 residues. V lost 0 bases, J lost 6 bases, and 24 bases lay in between.

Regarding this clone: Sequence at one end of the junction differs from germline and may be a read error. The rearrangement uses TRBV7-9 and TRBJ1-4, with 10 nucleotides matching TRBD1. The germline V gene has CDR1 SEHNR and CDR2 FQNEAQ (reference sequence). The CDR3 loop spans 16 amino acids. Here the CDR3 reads CSSSSRDRGRDEKLFF. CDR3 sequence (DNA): TGTTCCAGCAGCTCTAGAGACAGGGGGCGCGATGAAAAACTGTTTTTT.

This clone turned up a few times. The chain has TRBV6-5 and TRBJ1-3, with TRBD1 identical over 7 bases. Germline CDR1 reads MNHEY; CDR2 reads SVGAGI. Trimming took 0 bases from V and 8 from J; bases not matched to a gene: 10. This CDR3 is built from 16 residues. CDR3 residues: CASSYSGQPRQDTIYF. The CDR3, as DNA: TGTGCCAGCAGTTACTCGGGACAGCCTCGGCAGGACACCATATATTTT.

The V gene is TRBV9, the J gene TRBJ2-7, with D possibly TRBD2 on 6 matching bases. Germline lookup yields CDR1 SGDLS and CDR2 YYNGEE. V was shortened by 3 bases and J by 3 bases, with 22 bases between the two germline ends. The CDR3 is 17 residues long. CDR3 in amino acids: CASSANPSGTAGYEQYF. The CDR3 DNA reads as TGTGCCAGCAGCGCCAACCCCTCCGGGACTGCCGGCTACGAGCAGTACTTC. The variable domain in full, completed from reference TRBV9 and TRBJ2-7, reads DSGVTQTPKHLITATGQRVTLRCSPRSGDLSVYWYQQSLDQGLQFLIQYYNGEERAKGNILERFSAQQFPDLHSELNLSSLELGDSALYFCASSANPSGTAGYEQYFGPGTRLTVT.

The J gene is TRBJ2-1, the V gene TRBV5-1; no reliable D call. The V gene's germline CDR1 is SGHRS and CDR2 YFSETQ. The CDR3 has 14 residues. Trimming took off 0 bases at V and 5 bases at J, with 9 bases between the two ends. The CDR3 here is CASSLGQVDNEQFF. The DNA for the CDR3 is TGCGCCAGCAGCTTGGGCCAAGTAGACAATGAGCAGTTCTTC.

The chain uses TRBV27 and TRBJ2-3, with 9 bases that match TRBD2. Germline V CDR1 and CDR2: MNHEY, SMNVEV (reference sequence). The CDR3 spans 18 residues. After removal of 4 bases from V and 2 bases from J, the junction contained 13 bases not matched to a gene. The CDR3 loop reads CASSSTWGRTSVTDTQYF. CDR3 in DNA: TGTGCCAGCAGTTCCACCTGGGGGAGGACTAGCGTCACAGATACGCAGTATTTT.

The CDR3 coding sequence is TGTGCCACCCTACCCGGAGGCCTAAGCTCCTACAATGAGCAGTTCTTC. It yields the protein CATLPGGLSSYNEQFF. The chain carries TRBV5-4 and TRBJ2-1; D perhaps matches TRBD2 (5 bases). The V gene lost 9 bases and the J gene lost 0 bases, with 19 bases spanning the gap. The CDR3 is made up of 16 amino acids. Germline V lookup: CDR1 SGHNT, CDR2 YYREEE (reference sequence).